These 27 T cell receptor beta chains were all obtained from the same sample, sequenced in a study of response to subunit inactivated influenza vaccine. In TCRdb, the RT-PCR reads were re-called with MiXCR into one record per CDR3 protein. This repertoire shows roughly 570,000 distinct CDR3 sequences, around 15% found once; its top ten account for approximately 12%. Sequenced material: PBMCs from blood, taken about 12 days after vaccination. These receptors originate from a man between 50 and 59 years old who received an inactivated influenza vaccine.

The CDR3 DNA reads as TGTGCCAGCAGCCAAACAGATCACCTAGATACGCAGTATTTT. It yields the protein CASSQTDHLDTQYF. This chain links TRBV4-2 with TRBJ2-3; D remains ambiguous. The germline V gene encodes CDR1 LGHNA and CDR2 YNFKEQ. The CDR3 is 14 amino acids. V lost 2 bases, J lost 5 bases, and 11 bases lay in between.

This rearrangement joins TRBV6-1 to TRBJ1-1, with TRBD1 identical over 10 bases. The CDR3 covers 14 residues. CDR1 MNHNS and CDR2 SASEGT come from the germline V gene. Unmatched junction bases numbered 1, after V lost 2 bases and J lost 4 bases. The CDR3 spells CASSEWTGGTEAFF. The CDR3 nucleotides read TGTGCCAGCAGTGAATGGACAGGGGGCACTGAAGCTTTCTTT.

The chain joins TRBV18 to TRBJ2-3; TRBD2 aligns across 7 bases. Germline lookup yields CDR1 KGHSH and CDR2 LQKENI. The CDR3 spans 14 residues. V was pared by 6 bases and J by 4 bases, with 7 bases of the junction left unmatched. The CDR3 DNA follows: TGTGCCAGCTCGTCCCAACGGGGGGCAGATACGCAGTATTTT. It encodes CASSSQRGADTQYF. The entire variable domain, with the rest obtained from reference TRBV18 and TRBJ2-3, is as follows: NAGVMQNPRHLVRRRGQEARLRCSPMKGHSHVYWYRQLPEEGLKFMVYLQKENIIDESGMPKERFSAEFPKEGPSILRIQQVVRGDSAAYFCASSSQRGADTQYFGPGTRLTVL.

The chain couples TRBV7-6 to TRBJ2-1; TRBD2 matches at 8 bases. The junction had 5 bases not matched to a gene; V was cut back by 4 bases and J by 0 bases. Germline V gene data show CDR1 as SGHVS and CDR2 as FNYEAQ. CDR3 length: 16 amino acids. CDR3 sequence reads: CASSSVAGSSYNEQFF. The CDR3 DNA follows: TGTGCCAGCAGCTCCGTAGCGGGAAGCTCCTACAATGAGCAGTTCTTC.

This chain uses TRBV6-2 or TRBV6-3 with TRBJ2-3; maybe TRBD2 (6 bases). CDR1 and CDR2 (germline): MNHEY, SVGEGT. CDR3 length equals 11 residues. Trimming left V 6 bases short and J 10 bases short, with 11 bases between. CDR3 DNA: TGTGCCAGCAGCCACGGGACTTCGCAGTATTTT. It yields the protein CASSHGTSQYF.

The chain links TRBV28 to TRBJ1-5; D possibly corresponds to TRBD1 (5 bases). Per germline, CDR1 MDHEN and CDR2 SYDVKM. This CDR3 spans 17 amino acids. Trimming shortened V by 5 bases and J by 0 bases, and 17 bases separated the two germline ends. For the CDR3, the DNA is TGTGCCAGCAGTGCACTTGGGGCAGGAGTTAGCAATCAGCCCCAGCATTTT. Translating it yields CASSALGAGVSNQPQHF.

V usage is TRBV12-3 or TRBV12-4 and J usage is TRBJ2-2; D may be TRBD1 or TRBD2 (6 bases each). This CDR3 contains 15 residues. V lost 5 bases to trimming and J lost 6 bases, with 16 bases between them. The CDR3 is CASSPRWGAAGELFF. As DNA, the CDR3 is TGTGCCAGCAGTCCTCGCTGGGGGGCAGCCGGGGAGCTGTTTTTT.

This clonotype came up a few times. J is TRBJ2-4 and V is TRBV12-3 or TRBV12-4, with D possibly called TRBD1 or TRBD2 (6 bases each). The CDR3 covers 14 residues. V was shortened by 5 bases and J by 6 bases, with 14 bases between the two germline ends. The CDR3 protein is CASSKTGGGNIQYF. CDR3 DNA sequence: TGTGCCAGCAGTAAGACCGGGGGCGGAAACATTCAGTACTTC.

V gene TRBV20-1 combines with J gene TRBJ2-5, with TRBD1 identical over 12 bases. J gave up 4 bases and V 2 bases, and 11 bases lay outside the gene matches. CDR3 length equals 17 residues. Germline V gene data show CDR1 as DFQATT and CDR2 as SNEGSKA (reference sequence). This CDR3 reads CSARQTPGQGALETQYF. Written as DNA, the CDR3 is TGCAGTGCTAGACAAACACCGGGACAGGGGGCACTAGAGACCCAGTACTTC.

The chain has TRBV6-1 and TRBJ2-1; the D is unclear. CDR1 and CDR2 from the germline V gene are MNHNS and SASEGT. Trimming removed 7 bases from V and 1 base from J, with 11 bases in between. This CDR3 is built from 14 residues. The CDR3 DNA reads TGTGCCAGCACCATGGGGAAGTCCTACAATGAGCAGTTCTTC. This encodes CASTMGKSYNEQFF.

This clonotype showed up just a few times. The J gene is TRBJ1-1, the V gene TRBV12-3 or TRBV12-4, with unresolved D. This CDR3 has 15 amino acids. V was clipped by 5 bases and J by 2 bases, with 15 bases between them. Here the CDR3 DNA reads TGTGCCAGCAGTCTCCGTCCCTTTGGCAACACTGAAGCTTTCTTT. Amino acids: CASSLRPFGNTEAFF.

At least ten counts were recorded for this clonotype. The chain links TRBV12-3 or TRBV12-4 to TRBJ2-1, with 14 bases aligning to TRBD2. J was trimmed by 13 bases and V by 5 bases; bases with no gene match: 10. The CDR3 runs to 15 residues. The DNA of the CDR3 is TGTGCCAGCAGTATGGGACTAGCGGGAGTTCAGGATCAGTTCTTC. The encoded protein is CASSMGLAGVQDQFF.

The genes are TRBV7-2 and TRBJ2-1; D is unclear. Trimming took off 2 bases at V and 4 bases at J, with 6 bases between the two ends. The germline V gene encodes CDR1 SGHTA and CDR2 FQGNSA. CDR3 length: 13 amino acids. The CDR3 sequence: CASSLTLYNEQFF. For the CDR3, the DNA is TGTGCCAGCAGCTTAACCCTTTACAATGAGCAGTTCTTC.

Ten or more counts support this clonotype. The rearrangement links TRBV27 to TRBJ2-7; D is ambiguous. In germline, CDR1 is MNHEY, CDR2 SMNVEV (reference sequence). Trimming took 6 bases from V and 0 from J, leaving 15 bases between them. CDR3 length: 15 residues. For the CDR3, the DNA is TGTGCCAGCAGCGTAAGTGCCGCGTCCTCCTACGAGCAGTACTTC. It codes for CASSVSAASSYEQYF.

This clonotype was picked up a small number of times. The chain carries TRBV7-2 and TRBJ2-7, with D unresolved. Germline V lookup: CDR1 SGHTA, CDR2 FQGNSA. This CDR3 has 15 residues. V shed 1 base and J shed 6 bases, with 16 bases lying between them. This CDR3 is CASSLGWTDLSEQYF. For the CDR3, the DNA is TGTGCCAGCAGCTTAGGATGGACCGACCTCTCCGAGCAGTACTTC. Combining the CDR3 with reference TRBV7-2 and TRBJ2-7 gives the whole variable domain GAGVSQSPSNKVTEKGKDVELRCDPISGHTALYWYRQSLGQGLEFLIYFQGNSAPDKSGLPSDRFSAERTGGSVSTLTIQRTQQEDSAVYLCASSLGWTDLSEQYFGPGTRLTVT.

This clonotype has a count of ten or more. This chain links TRBV5-1 with TRBJ2-2; possible D gene TRBD1, 6 bases. There are 14 residues in the CDR3. Germline lookup yields CDR1 SGHRS and CDR2 YFSETQ. V dropped 0 bases and J dropped 7 bases, with 10 bases sitting between them. This CDR3 reads CASSLDRVGGELFF. CDR3 sequence (DNA): TGCGCCAGCAGCTTGGACAGGGTTGGCGGGGAGCTGTTTTTT. Together with reference TRBV5-1 and TRBJ2-2, the CDR3 gives the full variable domain: KAGVTQTPRYLIKTRGQQVTLSCSPISGHRSVSWYQQTPGQGLQFLFEYFSETQRNKGNFPGRFSGRQFSNSRSEMNVSTLELGDSALYLCASSLDRVGGELFFGEGSRLTVL.

V and J are TRBV6-1 and TRBJ1-5; D uncertain. Germline CDR1 reads MNHNS; CDR2 reads SASEGT. V was shortened by 5 bases and J by 0 bases, with 20 bases between the two germline ends. The CDR3 covers 18 residues. The CDR3 protein is CASSPPWEDKHSNQPQHF. The CDR3 DNA sequence: TGTGCCAGCAGTCCCCCGTGGGAGGATAAACATAGCAATCAGCCCCAGCATTTT.

This clonotype was observed a handful of times. This sequence joins TRBV24-1 and TRBJ2-3; D is possibly TRBD2 (6 bases). Germline V gene lookup returns CDR1 KGHDR and CDR2 SFDVKD. The germline V and J ends were trimmed by 5 bases and 3 bases, with 11 bases remaining between them. The CDR3 runs to 14 residues. CDR3 sequence reads: CATSGTGRTDTQYF. As DNA, the CDR3 is TGTGCCACCAGTGGGACCGGGAGAACAGATACGCAGTATTTT.

This clonotype has only a few counts. The genes are TRBV6-5 and TRBJ2-1, with 10 bases fitting TRBD2. Trimming cost V 2 bases and J 6 bases; bases outside gene matches: 7. The CDR3 has 16 amino acids. Germline V gene lookup returns CDR1 MNHEY and CDR2 SVGAGI. This CDR3 reads CASSYRPSGRTNEQFF. The DNA of the CDR3 is TGTGCCAGCAGTTACCGCCCTAGCGGGAGAACCAATGAGCAGTTCTTC.

V and J are TRBV20-1 and TRBJ2-5; D is undetermined. The CDR3 is 12 amino acids. Germline CDR1 and CDR2: DFQATT and SNEGSKA (reference sequence). V lost 4 bases and J lost 5, with 11 bases in between. The CDR3 DNA reads as TGCAGTGCTACTGGTTACGGGGAGACCCAGTACTTC. It translates to CSATGYGETQYF.

This clonotype has only a few counts. V usage is TRBV19 and J usage is TRBJ2-1, with a possible D match to TRBD2 (6 bases). The CDR3 length is 15 residues. The ends were cut back, 3 bases at V and 4 bases at J, with 13 bases in the middle. CDR1 is LNHDA, CDR2 SQIVND, per germline (reference sequence). CDR3 amino acids: CASSISAGFYNEQFF. The CDR3 nucleotides are TGTGCCAGTAGTATTTCTGCGGGATTTTACAATGAGCAGTTCTTC.

This clonotype came up many times. V and J are TRBV30 and TRBJ2-1; tentative D call: TRBD2 (7 bases). The CDR3 runs 13 residues. The germline gives CDR1 GTSNPN, CDR2 SVGIG (reference sequence). Trimming removed 2 bases at V and 5 bases at J, with 10 bases between. This chain's CDR3 is CAWSRGADNEQFF. CDR3 DNA: TGTGCCTGGAGTCGGGGGGCCGACAATGAGCAGTTCTTC.

The rearrangement uses TRBV20-1 and TRBJ2-7, with 10 bases fitting TRBD2. From germline, CDR1 is DFQATT and CDR2 SNEGSKA (reference sequence). The V segment lost 5 bases and the J segment 6 bases; nucleotides outside the gene matches: 7. The CDR3 has 13 amino acids. CDR3 in DNA: TGCAGTGCTGTTAGCGGGAGGCTCTGCGAGCAGTACTTC. Protein: CSAVSGRLCEQYF.

V and J are TRBV5-1 and TRBJ1-3; the D gene is possibly TRBD1 (6 bases). Trimming took 3 bases from V and 2 from J, leaving 9 bases between them. The CDR3 loop spans 14 amino acids. Germline CDR1 and CDR2: SGHRS and YFSETQ. DNA of the CDR3: TGCGCCAGCAGCTCCGGGACAACTGGAAACACCATATATTTT. Translation gives CASSSGTTGNTIYF.

In this sample, this clonotype turned up a few times. This chain uses TRBV2 with TRBJ2-6; D is uncertain. The CDR3 sequence is 15 residues long. The germline V gene has CDR1 SNHLY and CDR2 FYNNEI. The V end was cut by 3 bases, the J end by 0 bases, with 6 bases between. This chain's CDR3 is CASSDRVSGANVLTF. The CDR3 DNA is TGTGCCAGCAGTGATCGTGTCTCTGGGGCCAACGTCCTGACTTTC.

The chain carries TRBV11-1 and TRBJ2-1; 8 positions match TRBD2. The CDR3 contains 18 residues. J gave up 1 base and V 2 bases, and 10 bases lay outside the gene matches. CDR1 is SGHAT and CDR2 is FQDESV in the germline V gene (reference sequence). The CDR3: CASSLPKGLVRSYNEQFF. The CDR3 coding sequence is TGTGCCAGCAGCTTACCGAAGGGACTAGTCCGGTCCTACAATGAGCAGTTCTTC.

This clonotype was detected a few times. The V call is TRBV7-9, the J call TRBJ2-5; D gene uncertain. V was pared by 3 bases and J by 2 bases, with 13 bases between. Germline CDR1 SEHNR, CDR2 FQNEAQ (reference sequence). The CDR3 has 15 residues. The CDR3 DNA is TGTGCCAGCAGCTTGGGCACCGTACATCAAGAGACCCAGTACTTC. Translating it yields CASSLGTVHQETQYF.